The 13 T cell receptor beta chains in this list originate from one sample, sequenced in a study of T cells in Graves' hyperthyroidism and ophthalmopathy. Amplification yielded TCR beta CDR3 regions, with RNA transcripts as the source. HTBI primers were the set used in a first-round RT-PCR of the TCR CDR3. TCRdb reprocessed the multiplex PCR reads with MiXCR, giving one entry per CDR3 protein. Found here are hundreds of thousands of distinct CDR3 sequences, roughly 20% of them singletons; the top ten hold 15% to 20%. Specimen: blood. Every receptor here comes from a woman aged 45-60 years with Graves' hyperthyroidism that later progressed to Graves' ophthalmopathy.

The gene calls are TRBV9 and TRBJ2-2; D may be TRBD1 or TRBD2 (5 bases each). Trimming stripped 3 bases from V and 6 bases from J, with 12 bases between. Germline V lookup: CDR1 SGDLS, CDR2 YYNGEE. The CDR3 has 14 residues. The CDR3 nucleotides are TGTGCCAGCAGCGACCGGGGCGTACCCGGGGAGCTGTTTTTT. Its protein product is CASSDRGVPGELFF.

This clonotype was found many times. This chain joins TRBV5-1 and TRBJ1-4, with a tentative D call TRBD1 (6 bases). CDR1 is SGHRS, CDR2 YFSETQ, per germline. CDR3 length: 13 amino acids. V was trimmed by 4 bases and J by 7 bases, leaving 11 bases between them. CDR3 in amino acids: CASSPLQGEKLFF. As DNA, the CDR3 is TGCGCCAGCAGCCCCTTACAGGGTGAAAAACTGTTTTTT. The full variable domain, with the rest looked up from reference TRBV5-1 and TRBJ1-4, is KAGVTQTPRYLIKTRGQQVTLSCSPISGHRSVSWYQQTPGQGLQFLFEYFSETQRNKGNFPGRFSGRQFSNSRSEMNVSTLELGDSALYLCASSPLQGEKLFFGSGTQLSVL.

This clonotype was seen ten or more times. The V and J genes are TRBV20-1 and TRBJ1-4, with 7 bases matching TRBD1. After removal of 3 bases from V and 4 bases from J, the junction contained 8 bases not matched to a gene. Germline-derived CDR1 and CDR2 are DFQATT and SNEGSKA (reference sequence). CDR3 length: 15 amino acids. The CDR3 loop is CSARTTGRNNEKLFF. CDR3 nucleotide sequence: TGCAGTGCTAGGACGACAGGGCGGAATAATGAAAAACTGTTTTTT.

The rearrangement links TRBV19 to TRBJ1-2, with D possibly being TRBD1 (5 bases). The V gene's germline CDR1 is LNHDA and CDR2 SQIVND (reference sequence). Trimming took off 4 bases at V and 4 bases at J, with 19 bases between the two ends. The CDR3 runs to 16 residues. The CDR3 loop is CASSTPGAGFSYGYTF. The CDR3 coding sequence is TGTGCCAGTAGTACCCCCGGGGCAGGGTTTAGCTATGGCTACACCTTC.

In this sample, this clonotype turned up many times. The genes are TRBV13 and TRBJ1-4; 9 bases align to TRBD1. Germline CDR1 is PRHDT and CDR2 is FYEKMQ (reference sequence). The trim removed 4 bases at V and 5 bases at J, leaving 5 bases unmatched. This CDR3 contains 15 residues. CDR3 amino acids: CASSSGQGTNEKLFF. The DNA of the CDR3 is TGTGCCAGCAGCTCTGGACAGGGGACAAATGAAAAACTGTTTTTT.

There are a few counts of this clonotype. V is TRBV29-1 and J is TRBJ2-3, with D possibly being TRBD2 (6 bases). Deletions cut 7 bases from V and 2 bases from J, with 13 bases between. The CDR3 consists of 13 residues. Germline-derived CDR1 and CDR2 are SQVTM and ANQGSEA. The CDR3 nucleotides are TGCAGCGCCGGGACTCCAAACACAGATACGCAGTATTTT. Translated: CSAGTPNTDTQYF.

This clonotype was observed a handful of times. With a much larger clone just one base away, this may be a read error. The chain couples TRBV6-9 to TRBJ2-2, with 7 bases lining up with TRBD2. This CDR3 spans 15 amino acids. CDR1 is MNHGY and CDR2 is SVAAGI in the germline V gene. CDR3 loop: CAGSSGGANTGELFF. The CDR3 region has the DNA TGTGCCGGCAGTTCGGGGGGAGCGAACACCGGGGAGCTGTTTTTT.

This clonotype was observed a handful of times. The J gene is TRBJ2-2, the V gene TRBV10-3; a weak D match, TRBD1 (5 bases). Germline V gives CDR1 ENHRY, CDR2 SYGVKD. This CDR3 has 14 residues. V was cut by 6 bases and J by 4 bases, with 12 bases left in between. CDR3 in amino acids: CAIRQGVGTGELFF. CDR3 bases: TGTGCCATCAGGCAGGGCGTAGGCACCGGGGAGCTGTTTTTT.

This clonotype was detected many times. The chain combines TRBV11-1 with TRBJ1-3; unclear D gene. The CDR3 is made up of 13 amino acids. CDR1 is SGHAT and CDR2 is FQDESV in the germline V gene (reference sequence). V was shortened by 2 bases and J by 4 bases, with 6 bases between the two germline ends. CDR3 amino acids: CASSLSQGNTIYF. Here the CDR3 DNA reads TGTGCCAGCAGCTTATCACAAGGAAACACCATATATTTT.

The sample holds many counts of this clonotype. V and J are TRBV11-3 and TRBJ1-1; D remains ambiguous. The V and J ends lost 5 bases and 3 bases respectively, with 10 bases between them. The length of the CDR3 is 13 residues. Germline V gene sequence: CDR1 SGHNT, CDR2 YENEEA. CDR3 region: CASSHRGYTEAFF. In DNA, the CDR3 is TGTGCCAGCAGCCACCGGGGATACACTGAAGCTTTCTTT.

This clonotype was counted between two and nine times. The V gene is TRBV6-2 or TRBV6-3, the J gene TRBJ2-1; possible D gene TRBD1, 6 bases. Trimming cost V 2 bases and J 1 base, with 15 bases left between them. Germline V gene data show CDR1 as MNHEY and CDR2 as SVGEGT. The CDR3 runs to 17 residues. The CDR3 sequence: CASSYAGVDVSYNEQFF. The CDR3, as DNA: TGTGCCAGCAGTTACGCAGGGGTGGATGTGTCCTACAATGAGCAGTTCTTC.

This clonotype was counted ten times or more. This chain connects TRBV7-9 to TRBJ2-1; D is unclear. Germline CDR1 SEHNR, CDR2 FQNEAQ (reference sequence). Trimming took off 8 bases at V and 5 bases at J, with 10 bases between the two ends. This CDR3 is built from 12 residues. This chain's CDR3 is CASAESHNEQFF. DNA for the CDR3: TGTGCCAGCGCGGAGTCCCACAATGAGCAGTTCTTC.

The sample holds many counts of this clonotype. The chain couples TRBV7-8 to TRBJ2-2, with 7 bases fitting TRBD2. The junction had 7 bases not matched to a gene; V was cut back by 2 bases and J by 7 bases. Germline lookup yields CDR1 SGHVS and CDR2 FQNEAQ. The CDR3 runs to 15 residues. For the CDR3, the DNA is TGTGCCAGCAGCTTACGCGGGACTATTCTCGGGGAGCTGTTTTTT. Its translation is CASSLRGTILGELFF. The entire variable domain, with the rest obtained from reference TRBV7-8 and TRBJ2-2, is as follows: GAGVSQSPRYKVAKRGQDVALRCDPISGHVSLFWYQQALGQGPEFLTYFQNEAQLDKSGLPSDRFFAERPEGSVSTLKIQRTQQEDSAVYLCASSLRGTILGELFFGEGSRLTVL.